These 21 T cell receptor beta chains were all obtained from the same sample, sequenced in a study of human T cells and chemical hapten exposure. Noted time point: patch test 1, 2 weeks after DPC sensitization. The treatment: therapeutic diphenylcyclopropenone sensitization with weekly scalp DPC. MiXCR, run by TCRdb on the RACE reads, gives a single entry per CDR3 protein. This sample yields 74,000 or so distinct CDR3 sequences, of which under 13% are seen a single time; about 1.3% belongs to the top ten. The starting material was whole blood, obtained in connection with sensitization to the hapten diphenylcyclopropenone (DPC). The receptors shown here come from a woman in her forties or fifties with alopecia areata. Some clones in this sample may be carry-over from other donors' samples.

The V call is TRBV29-1, the J call TRBJ2-4; D is unclear. Germline CDR1 and CDR2: SQVTM and ANQGSEA. The V end lost 1 base, the J end lost 7 bases, and 8 bases lay between the germline ends. This CDR3 region has 12 residues. For the CDR3, the DNA is TGCAGCGTTGAAGGCGGAGCCAACATTCAGTACTTC. Translated: CSVEGGANIQYF. The full variable domain, completed using reference TRBV29-1 and TRBJ2-4, is SAVISQKPSRDICQRGTSLTIQCQVDSQVTMMFWYRQQPGQSLTLIATANQGSEATYESGFVIDKFPISRPNLTFSTLTVSNMSPEDSSIYLCSVEGGANIQYFGAGTRLSVL.

Many counts were recorded for this clonotype. J is TRBJ2-2 and V is TRBV5-1; 9 bases line up with TRBD1. Germline lookup yields CDR1 SGHRS and CDR2 YFSETQ. V shed 1 base, J shed 3 bases, and the junction held 1 base outside the gene matches. The CDR3 spans 15 residues. In DNA form, the CDR3 reads TGCGCCAGCAGCTTGAGGACAGGGGACACCGGGGAGCTGTTTTTT. Its translation is CASSLRTGDTGELFF. Complete variable domain (other parts from reference TRBV5-1 and TRBJ2-2): KAGVTQTPRYLIKTRGQQVTLSCSPISGHRSVSWYQQTPGQGLQFLFEYFSETQRNKGNFPGRFSGRQFSNSRSEMNVSTLELGDSALYLCASSLRTGDTGELFFGEGSRLTVL.

This chain connects TRBV6-5 to TRBJ1-2; D gene ambiguous. The V gene lost 5 bases and the J gene lost 4 bases, with 14 bases spanning the gap. The germline CDR1 and CDR2 sequences are MNHEY and SVGAGI. This CDR3 has 14 residues. The CDR3 loop reads CASSKDGPSYGYTF. CDR3 in DNA: TGTGCCAGCAGTAAGGACGGTCCTAGCTATGGCTACACCTTC.

This clonotype was seen a few times. This rearrangement joins TRBV19 to TRBJ2-3; 14 bases are a match to TRBD2. Trimming at V came to 4 bases and at J to 0 bases, leaving 3 bases not matched to a gene. Per germline, CDR1 LNHDA and CDR2 SQIVND (reference sequence). The CDR3 contains 17 residues. For the CDR3, the DNA is TGTGCCAGTAGTACTGGGACTAGCGGGGGTAGCACAGATACGCAGTATTTT. This codes for CASSTGTSGGSTDTQYF.

In its sample, this clonotype was seen a few times. The chain employs TRBV10-3 and TRBJ2-1; D is ambiguous. Trimming cost V 6 bases and J 10 bases, with 10 bases left between them. Germline CDR1 reads ENHRY; CDR2 reads SYGVKD. CDR3 length equals 11 residues. The DNA for the CDR3 is TGTGCCATCAGAGACTCCCGGGAGCAGTTCTTC. Its translation is CAIRDSREQFF.

J is TRBJ1-6 and V is TRBV7-9, with a possible D match to TRBD1 (5 bases). Per the germline V gene, CDR1 is SEHNR and CDR2 is FQNEAQ (reference sequence). This CDR3 contains 15 residues. Between the trimmed V and J ends, which lost 6 bases and 0 bases, there was a span of 9 bases. CDR3 coding DNA: TGTGCCAGCAGAGCGGACATCTCCTATAATTCACCCCTCCACTTT. Translated: CASRADISYNSPLHF.

In the case of this clonotype: This may be a read error: a much more frequent sequence differs by one nucleotide. The rearrangement uses TRBV7-2 and TRBJ2-1, with 8 bases that match TRBD2. The length of the CDR3 is 16 residues. CDR1 is SGHTA and CDR2 is FQGNSA in the germline V gene. This CDR3 is CASSLVLAVSYIEQFF. CDR3 coding DNA: TGTGCCAGCAGCTTAGTACTAGCGGTCTCCTACATTGAGCAGTTCTTC.

This clonotype was picked up many times. The J gene is TRBJ1-5, the V gene TRBV7-9; TRBD1 agrees at 7 bases. The V segment lost 3 bases and the J segment 1 base; nucleotides outside the gene matches: 0. Germline V lookup: CDR1 SEHNR, CDR2 FQNEAQ (reference sequence). The CDR3 loop spans 14 amino acids. The CDR3 sequence is CASSLTGSNQPQHF. CDR3 DNA sequence: TGTGCCAGCAGCTTGACAGGGAGCAATCAGCCCCAGCATTTT. The full variable domain, in which reference TRBV7-9 and TRBJ1-5 provide the parts outside the CDR3, is DTGVSQNPRHKITKRGQNVTFRCDPISEHNRLYWYRQTLGQGPEFLTYFQNEAQLEKSRLLSDRFSAERPKGSFSTLEIQRTEQGDSAMYLCASSLTGSNQPQHFGDGTRLSIL.

The chain is built from TRBV5-1 and TRBJ2-1, with D uncertain. This CDR3 comprises 15 residues. Trimming removed 0 bases from V and 0 bases from J, with 7 bases in between. In germline, CDR1 is SGHRS, CDR2 YFSETQ. The DNA for the CDR3 is TGCGCCAGCAGCTTGGATCTGAGCTCCTACAATGAGCAGTTCTTC. Its translation is CASSLDLSSYNEQFF. The whole variable domain, filled in from reference TRBV5-1 and TRBJ2-1, reads KAGVTQTPRYLIKTRGQQVTLSCSPISGHRSVSWYQQTPGQGLQFLFEYFSETQRNKGNFPGRFSGRQFSNSRSEMNVSTLELGDSALYLCASSLDLSSYNEQFFGPGTRLTVL.

This clonotype has ten or more counts. The rearrangement links TRBV20-1 to TRBJ2-7; D gene uncertain. In germline, CDR1 is DFQATT, CDR2 SNEGSKA (reference sequence). V was clipped by 5 bases and J by 4 bases, with 12 bases between them. This CDR3 has 12 amino acids. DNA of the CDR3: TGCAGTGCTGTACGGGCGAAGTACGAGCAGTACTTC. This gives the protein CSAVRAKYEQYF.

V usage is TRBV12-3 or TRBV12-4 and J usage is TRBJ2-2; TRBD1 aligns across 7 bases. V gave up 3 bases and J gave up 5 bases; unmatched junction bases: 9. The CDR3 covers 16 residues. The DNA of the CDR3 is TGTGCCAGCAGTTTGGTGACAGGGATGGGGACCGGGGAGCTGTTTTTT. Its protein product is CASSLVTGMGTGELFF.

There are a few counts of this clonotype. This chain links TRBV20-1 with TRBJ2-3; the match to TRBD2 covers 9 bases. Unmatched junction bases numbered 8, after V lost 0 bases and J lost 4 bases. The CDR3 extends over 16 amino acids. From germline, CDR1 is DFQATT and CDR2 SNEGSKA (reference sequence). The CDR3 sequence is CSARDLLAGDSDTQYF. CDR3 sequence (DNA): TGCAGTGCTAGAGATCTGTTAGCGGGAGATTCAGATACGCAGTATTTT.

This clonotype was detected many times. J is TRBJ2-7 and V is TRBV28, with D uncertain. CDR3 length equals 14 residues. Trimming pared 5 bases from V and 3 bases from J, leaving 14 bases between. The germline gives CDR1 MDHEN, CDR2 SYDVKM. The CDR3 loop reads CASSPALPYYEQYF. Written as DNA, the CDR3 is TGTGCCAGCAGTCCTGCCCTCCCTTACTACGAGCAGTACTTC.

The chain links TRBV29-1 to TRBJ2-1; 10 nucleotides agree with TRBD2. The CDR3 covers 16 residues. The trim removed 5 bases at V and 0 bases at J, leaving 7 bases unmatched. Germline V gene sequence: CDR1 SQVTM, CDR2 ANQGSEA. CDR3 protein: CSVRLAGARSYNEQFF. The DNA for the CDR3 is TGCAGCGTTCGGCTAGCGGGAGCCCGCTCCTACAATGAGCAGTTCTTC.

There are a few counts of this clonotype. The V gene is TRBV5-1, the J gene TRBJ2-3, with D uncertain. Trimming pared 4 bases from V and 5 bases from J, leaving 11 bases between. The length of the CDR3 is 13 residues. In germline, CDR1 is SGHRS, CDR2 YFSETQ. CDR3 DNA: TGCGCCAGCAGCCTCCGTAGGGAAGATACGCAGTATTTT. This sequence encodes CASSLRREDTQYF.

This clonotype appeared a few times. The V call is TRBV21-1, the J call TRBJ2-7; the listed D gene, TRBD1, was not tested against the DNA. TRBV21-1 represents a pseudogene. The CDR3 is 13 residues long. The DNA of the CDR3 is TGTGCCAGCAGCAAAGCGGACAGCTACGAGCAGTACTTC. This translates into CASSKADSYEQYF.

The table lists this clonotype with many counts. The V call is TRBV3-1, the J call TRBJ2-2, with D tentatively TRBD2 (5 bases). Trimming removed 1 base at V and 8 bases at J, with 11 bases between. Germline lookup yields CDR1 LGHDT and CDR2 YNNKEL (reference sequence). The CDR3 covers 14 residues. CDR3 nucleotide sequence: TGTGCCAGCAGCCAAGTGGCTAGCTTGGGGGAGCTGTTTTTT. This sequence encodes CASSQVASLGELFF.

This clonotype was found a few times. The gene calls are TRBV6-6 and TRBJ2-3; 7 nucleotides match TRBD2. V lost 6 bases to trimming and J lost 1 base; unmatched junction nucleotides: 10. The CDR3 runs to 16 residues. Germline CDR1 is MNHNY and CDR2 is SVGAGI (reference sequence). The CDR3 spells CASSETGLVGTDTQYF. CDR3 nucleotides: TGTGCCAGCAGCGAGACCGGACTAGTCGGCACAGATACGCAGTATTTT.

This clonotype was seen at least ten times. The rearrangement links TRBV20-1 to TRBJ2-7; 8 nucleotides match TRBD2. The CDR3 loop spans 16 amino acids. V lost 5 bases to trimming and J lost 3 bases; unmatched junction nucleotides: 15. CDR1 is DFQATT and CDR2 is SNEGSKA in the germline V gene (reference sequence). CDR3 protein: CSAQVARSGRDYEQYF. CDR3 nucleotides: TGCAGTGCTCAGGTGGCGCGGAGCGGGAGAGACTACGAGCAGTACTTC.

A few counts support this clonotype. The V call is TRBV29-1, the J call TRBJ2-3; 10 nucleotides align to TRBD2. J was trimmed by 0 bases and V by 0 bases; bases with no gene match: 6. CDR1 and CDR2 (germline): SQVTM, ANQGSEA. The CDR3 covers 17 residues. For the CDR3, the DNA is TGCAGCGTTGAAGATCCCGAACTAGCGGGAAGCACAGATACGCAGTATTTT. Protein: CSVEDPELAGSTDTQYF.

CDR3 in DNA: TGCAGTGCTAGAGAGATCAGGGGGAACACTGAAGCTTTCTTT. This translates into CSAREIRGNTEAFF. The chain carries TRBV20-1 and TRBJ1-1, with D possibly matching TRBD1 (6 bases). Germline V gene data show CDR1 as DFQATT and CDR2 as SNEGSKA (reference sequence). Between the trimmed V and J ends, which lost 0 bases and 1 base, there was a span of 9 bases. The CDR3 runs 14 residues.